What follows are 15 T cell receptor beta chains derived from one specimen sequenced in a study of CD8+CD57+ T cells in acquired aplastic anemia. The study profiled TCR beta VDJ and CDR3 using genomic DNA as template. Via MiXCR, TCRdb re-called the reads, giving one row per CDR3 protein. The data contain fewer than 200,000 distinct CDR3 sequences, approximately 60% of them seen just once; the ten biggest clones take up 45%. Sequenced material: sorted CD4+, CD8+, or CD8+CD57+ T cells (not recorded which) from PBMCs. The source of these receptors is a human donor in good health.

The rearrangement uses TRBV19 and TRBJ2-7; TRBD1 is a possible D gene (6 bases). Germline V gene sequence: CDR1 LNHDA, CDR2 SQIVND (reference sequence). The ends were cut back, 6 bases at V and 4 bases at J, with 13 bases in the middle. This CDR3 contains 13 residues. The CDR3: CASSSQGRYEQYF. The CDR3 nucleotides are TGTGCCAGTAGCTCACAGGGTAGGTACGAGCAGTACTTC.

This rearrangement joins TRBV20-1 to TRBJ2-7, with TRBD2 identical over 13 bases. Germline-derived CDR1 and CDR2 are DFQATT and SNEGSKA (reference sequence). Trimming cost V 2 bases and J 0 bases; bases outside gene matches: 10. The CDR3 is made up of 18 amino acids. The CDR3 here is CSARRELGTSGNSYEQYF. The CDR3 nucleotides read TGCAGTGCTAGACGAGAGTTGGGGACTAGCGGGAACTCCTACGAGCAGTACTTC.

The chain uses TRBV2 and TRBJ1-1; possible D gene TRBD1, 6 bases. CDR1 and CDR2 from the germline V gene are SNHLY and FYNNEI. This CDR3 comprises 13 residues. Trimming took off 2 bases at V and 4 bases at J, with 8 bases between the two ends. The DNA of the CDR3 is TGTGCCAGCAGTGAATACAGGGCCACTGAAGCTTTCTTT. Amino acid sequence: CASSEYRATEAFF.

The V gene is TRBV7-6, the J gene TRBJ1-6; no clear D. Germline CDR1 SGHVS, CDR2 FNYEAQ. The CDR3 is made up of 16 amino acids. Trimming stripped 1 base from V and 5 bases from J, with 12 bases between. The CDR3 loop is CASSLDPNGDNSPLHF. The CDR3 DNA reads TGTGCCAGCAGCTTAGACCCGAATGGCGATAATTCACCCCTCCACTTT.

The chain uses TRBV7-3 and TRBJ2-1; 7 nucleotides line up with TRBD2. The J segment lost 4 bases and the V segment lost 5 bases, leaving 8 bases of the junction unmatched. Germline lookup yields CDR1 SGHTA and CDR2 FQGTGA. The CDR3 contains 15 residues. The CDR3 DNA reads TGTGCCAGCAGCCCAACGCGGGACTATTACAATGAGCAGTTCTTC. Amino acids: CASSPTRDYYNEQFF.

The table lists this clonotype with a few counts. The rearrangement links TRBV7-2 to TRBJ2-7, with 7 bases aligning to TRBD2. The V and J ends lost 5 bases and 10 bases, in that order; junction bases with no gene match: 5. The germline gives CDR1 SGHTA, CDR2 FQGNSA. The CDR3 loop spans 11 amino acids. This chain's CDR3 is CASSDRDYQYF. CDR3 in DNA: TGTGCCAGCAGCGACCGGGACTATCAGTACTTC.

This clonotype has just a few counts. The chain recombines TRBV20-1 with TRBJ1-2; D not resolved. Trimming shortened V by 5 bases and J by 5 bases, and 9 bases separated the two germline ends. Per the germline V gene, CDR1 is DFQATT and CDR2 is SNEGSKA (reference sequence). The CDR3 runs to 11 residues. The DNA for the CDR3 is TGCAGTGCTGGCATCAGTTATGGCTACACCTTC. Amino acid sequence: CSAGISYGYTF.

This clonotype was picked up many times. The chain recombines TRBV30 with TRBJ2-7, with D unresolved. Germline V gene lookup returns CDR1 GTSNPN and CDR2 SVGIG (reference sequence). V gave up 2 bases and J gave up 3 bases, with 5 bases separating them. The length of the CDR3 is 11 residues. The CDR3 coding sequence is TGTGCCTGGAGTACAATCTACGAGCAGTACTTC. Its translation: CAWSTIYEQYF.

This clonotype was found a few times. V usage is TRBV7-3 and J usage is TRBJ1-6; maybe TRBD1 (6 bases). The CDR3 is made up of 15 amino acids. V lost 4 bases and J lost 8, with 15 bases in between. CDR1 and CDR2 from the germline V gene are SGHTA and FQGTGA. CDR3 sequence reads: CASSSTGNVDSPLHF. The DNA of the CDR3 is TGTGCCAGCAGCTCGACAGGTAACGTCGATTCACCCCTCCACTTT.

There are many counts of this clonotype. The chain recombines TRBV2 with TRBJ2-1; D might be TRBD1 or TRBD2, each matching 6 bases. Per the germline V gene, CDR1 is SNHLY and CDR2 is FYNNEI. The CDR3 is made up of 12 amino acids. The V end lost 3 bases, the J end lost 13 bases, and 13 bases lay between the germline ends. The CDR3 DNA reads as TGTGCCAGCAGTGAGAGAGGGGGAGGCCAGTTCTTC. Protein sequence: CASSERGGGQFF.

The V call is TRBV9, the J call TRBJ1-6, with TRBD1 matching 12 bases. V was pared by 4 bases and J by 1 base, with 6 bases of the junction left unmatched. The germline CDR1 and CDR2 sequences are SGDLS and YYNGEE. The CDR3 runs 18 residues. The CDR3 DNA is TGTGCCAGCAGCCGGGACAGGGGGCGCGGGTCCTATAATTCACCCCTCCACTTT. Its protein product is CASSRDRGRGSYNSPLHF.

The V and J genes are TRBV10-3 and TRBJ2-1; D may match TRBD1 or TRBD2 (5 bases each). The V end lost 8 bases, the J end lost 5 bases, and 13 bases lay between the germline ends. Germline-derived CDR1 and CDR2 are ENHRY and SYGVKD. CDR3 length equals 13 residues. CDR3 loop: CAISPRGDNEQFF. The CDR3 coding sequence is TGTGCCATCTCCCCGAGGGGAGACAATGAGCAGTTCTTC.

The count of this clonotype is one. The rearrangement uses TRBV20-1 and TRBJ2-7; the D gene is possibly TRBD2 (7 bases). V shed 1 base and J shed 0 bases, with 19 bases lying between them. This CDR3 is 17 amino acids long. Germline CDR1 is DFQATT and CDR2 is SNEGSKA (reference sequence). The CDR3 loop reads CSARVNRGGGSSYEQYF. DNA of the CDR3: TGCAGTGCTAGAGTGAATCGGGGCGGGGGCTCCTCCTACGAGCAGTACTTC.

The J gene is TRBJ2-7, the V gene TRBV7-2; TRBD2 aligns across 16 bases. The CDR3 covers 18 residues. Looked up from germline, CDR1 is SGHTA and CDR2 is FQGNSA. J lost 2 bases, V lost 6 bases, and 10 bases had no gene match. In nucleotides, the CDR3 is TGTGCCAGCAGTTCCCTGGGGACTAGCGGGAGGGCCCCCTACGAGCAGTACTTC. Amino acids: CASSSLGTSGRAPYEQYF.

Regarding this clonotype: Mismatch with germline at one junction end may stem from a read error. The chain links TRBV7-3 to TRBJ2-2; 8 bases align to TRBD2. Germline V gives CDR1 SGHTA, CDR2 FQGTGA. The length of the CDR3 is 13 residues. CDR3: CASRDGGAGELFF. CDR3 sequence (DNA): TGTGCCAGCAGGGACGGGGGGGCCGGGGAGCTGTTTTTC.